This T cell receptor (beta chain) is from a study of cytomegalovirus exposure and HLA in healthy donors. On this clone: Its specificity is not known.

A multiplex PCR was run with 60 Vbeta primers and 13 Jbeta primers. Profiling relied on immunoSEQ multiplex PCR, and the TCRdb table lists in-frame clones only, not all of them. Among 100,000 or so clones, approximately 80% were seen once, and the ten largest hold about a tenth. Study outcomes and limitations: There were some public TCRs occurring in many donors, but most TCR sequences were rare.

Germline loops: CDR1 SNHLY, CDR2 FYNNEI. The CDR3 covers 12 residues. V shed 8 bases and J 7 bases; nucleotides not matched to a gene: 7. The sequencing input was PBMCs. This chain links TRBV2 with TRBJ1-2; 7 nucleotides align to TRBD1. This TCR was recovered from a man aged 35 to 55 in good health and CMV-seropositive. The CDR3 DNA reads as TGTGCCAGCGTGTTGACAGGGCTTGGCTACACCTTC. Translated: CASVLTGLGYTF.